This TCR beta chain was observed in a study of early T cells in non-severe SARS-CoV-2 infection (dated by TCRdb to the early 2020s). Looking at the study overall: TCR sequencing used bulk RNA from unsorted whole blood, so alpha and beta chains could not be paired.

Only a few counts were recorded for this clonotype. The antigen it recognizes is unknown. No base qualities exist here, and no much larger clone lies one base off it. Libraries were constructed by 5' RACE. TCRdb shows the sequencer as NextSeq 500. Unique molecular identifiers were attached to individual cDNA molecules in the TCR library protocol so that sequencing error and PCR bias could be corrected. Both TCR alpha and beta chains were sequenced, and tight co-correlation was observed between alpha and beta sequence abundances in each sample. Regarding the original processing steps: Decombinator V4 was used to perform V gene, J gene and CDR3 annotation of TCR sequences. TCRs were defined as expanded if a significant change between any two time points was detected under a Poisson model with p below 0.0001. TCR abundances were normalised to the total number of TCRs sequenced in each sample and reported as counts per million. MAIT TCRs were defined by TRAV1-2 paired with TRAJ12, TRAJ20 or TRAJ33, and iNKT TCRs by TRAV10 paired with TRAJ18. A search of VDJdb, accessed on 1 November 2021, was run for TCRs annotated to CMV, EBV and SARS-CoV-2, with TCRs annotated for multiple antigens excluded. TCRdb reprocessed the public reads (quality trimming at Q25 with fastp, clone calling with MiXCR) and kept in-frame beta chains. Duplicate CDR3 protein sequences are folded into a single record with the most common DNA and genes. None of the V and J calls come from the authors' own analysis; TCRdb made them. This sample lists around 40,000 distinct CDR3 sequences; around 6.5% were detected once. The ten largest clones represent approximately 5% of the sample.

This was a case-control study nested in a cohort of healthcare workers in London, UK, who had nasopharyngeal swab PCR tests and blood samples taken every week. Healthcare workers were recruited during the week of the UK lockdown, between 23 and 31 March 2020, and followed weekly for up to 16 weeks. The cysteine opens and the phenylalanine closes a CDR3 of 16 amino acids. CDR3 DNA only is kept here, 48 bases in frame from base 1. CDR1 SNHLY and CDR2 FYNNEI are derived from the germline V gene. Trimming takes 3 bases from V and 3 bases from J, and the germline ends sit 16 bases apart. Beyond this particular receptor, the publication reports: VDJdb matching was skewed toward anti-spike CD8 responses and likely underestimated virus-specific expansions, missing private and CD4 specificities.

In this chain, TRBV2 is recombined with TRBJ2-3, with TRBD2 as a weak D call on 6 bases. The sequenced sample was whole blood. The source of this sequence is an adult who was a healthcare worker with PCR-confirmed SARS-CoV-2 infection or an uninfected control (not recorded which). The CDR3 reads as follows: CASSESGTLNTDTQYF. The base sequence is TGTGCCAGCAGTGAGTCCGGGACTCTTAATACAGATACGCAGTATTTT.